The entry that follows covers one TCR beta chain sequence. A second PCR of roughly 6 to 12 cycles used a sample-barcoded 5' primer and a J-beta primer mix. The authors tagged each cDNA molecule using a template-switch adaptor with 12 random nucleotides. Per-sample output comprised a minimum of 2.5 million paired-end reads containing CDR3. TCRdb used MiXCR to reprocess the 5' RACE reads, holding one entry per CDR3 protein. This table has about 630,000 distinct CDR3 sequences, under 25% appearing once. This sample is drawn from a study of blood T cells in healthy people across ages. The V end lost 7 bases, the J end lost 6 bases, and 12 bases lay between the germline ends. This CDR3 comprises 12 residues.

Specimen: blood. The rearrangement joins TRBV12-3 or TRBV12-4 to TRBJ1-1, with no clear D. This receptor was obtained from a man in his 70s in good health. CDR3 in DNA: TGTGCCAGCAATACACGTCCGTCTGAAGCTTTCTTT. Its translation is CASNTRPSEAFF.